The source of this T cell receptor beta chain is a study of cytomegalovirus exposure and HLA in healthy donors. Only in-frame clones appear in the TCRdb table, and some are missing; sequencing was by immunoSEQ multiplex PCR. The sample includes some 160,000 clones, about nine tenths of them seen just once. The study drew the donors from its approximately 110-subject validation cohort, separate from the 666-subject first cohort. Comments on this clone: Its antigen is unknown.

Findings and caveats of the study: Most TCR sequences were rare, but some public TCRs occurred in many donors.

V was shortened by 2 bases and J by 3 bases, with 13 bases between the two germline ends. The length of the CDR3 is 15 residues. Per the germline V gene, CDR1 is KGHSH and CDR2 is LQKENI. Sequenced: PBMCs. The rearrangement joins TRBV18 to TRBJ1-2; D is undetermined. This TCR was sampled from a man aged 18-30 years in good health and CMV-seronegative. CDR3 sequence: CASSPNLEGYYGYTF. The CDR3 DNA sequence: TGTGCCAGCTCACCAAATCTGGAGGGATACTATGGCTACACCTTC.